This TCR beta chain appears in the sequencing data of a study of early T cells in non-severe SARS-CoV-2 infection. This clonotype occurred many times. The TCR library protocol was used to attach unique molecular identifiers. These identifiers were attached to individual cDNA molecules. Via MiXCR, TCRdb re-called the 5' RACE reads, giving one row per CDR3 protein. The table lists roughly 54,000 distinct CDR3 sequences, 5.5% to 6.5% of them singletons. The germline CDR1 and CDR2 sequences are SGHKS and YYEKEE (reference sequence). The V end lost 1 base, the J end lost 5 bases, and 16 bases lay between the germline ends. The CDR3 covers 15 residues.

The clonotype originates from an adult who was a healthcare worker with PCR-confirmed SARS-CoV-2 infection or an uninfected control (not recorded which). This chain connects TRBV5-5 to TRBJ2-7; weak D call: TRBD1 (5 bases). The sample was whole blood. This CDR3 reads CASSLYPAGSDEQYF. The DNA for the CDR3 is TGTGCCAGCAGCTTGTACCCGGCAGGGTCGGACGAGCAGTACTTC.